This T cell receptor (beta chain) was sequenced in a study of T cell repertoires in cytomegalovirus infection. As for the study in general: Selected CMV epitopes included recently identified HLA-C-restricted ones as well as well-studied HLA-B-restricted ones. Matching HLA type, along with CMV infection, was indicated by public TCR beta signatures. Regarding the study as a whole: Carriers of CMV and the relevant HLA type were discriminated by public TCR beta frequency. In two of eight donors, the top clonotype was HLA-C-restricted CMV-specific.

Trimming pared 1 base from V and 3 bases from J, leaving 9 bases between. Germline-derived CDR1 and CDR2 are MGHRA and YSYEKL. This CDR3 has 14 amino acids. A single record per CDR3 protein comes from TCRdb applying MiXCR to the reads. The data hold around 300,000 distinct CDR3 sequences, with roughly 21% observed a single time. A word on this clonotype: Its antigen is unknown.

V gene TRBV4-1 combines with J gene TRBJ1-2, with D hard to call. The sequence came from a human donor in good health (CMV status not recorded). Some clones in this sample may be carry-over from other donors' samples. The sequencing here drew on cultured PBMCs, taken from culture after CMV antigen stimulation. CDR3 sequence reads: CASSQVRRDYGYTF. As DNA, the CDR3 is TGCGCCAGCAGCCAAGTAAGGCGGGACTATGGCTACACCTTC.